This T cell receptor beta chain was obtained from a study of blood T cells in healthy people across ages. This clonotype was found many times. Its antigen remains unknown. It was with a sample-barcoded 5' primer and a J-beta primer mix that a second PCR of roughly 6 to 12 cycles was run. TCRdb analysed the 5' RACE reads with MiXCR anew, one entry per CDR3 protein. The sample consists of over 1,500,000 distinct CDR3 sequences, 35% to 50% of them appearing once. Germline V lookup: CDR1 SQVTM, CDR2 ANQGSEA. V was clipped by 5 bases and J by 4 bases, with 14 bases between them. This CDR3 contains 13 residues. General observations from the study: More naive CD4+ cells and higher diversity were found in long-lived than in aged donors.

This rearrangement joins TRBV29-1 to TRBJ1-2; D remains unclear. This TCR came from a human donor in good health. The specimen sequenced was blood. CDR3 loop: CSVPEGTSYGYTF. CDR3 DNA: TGCAGCGTTCCAGAGGGTACGAGCTATGGCTACACCTTC.